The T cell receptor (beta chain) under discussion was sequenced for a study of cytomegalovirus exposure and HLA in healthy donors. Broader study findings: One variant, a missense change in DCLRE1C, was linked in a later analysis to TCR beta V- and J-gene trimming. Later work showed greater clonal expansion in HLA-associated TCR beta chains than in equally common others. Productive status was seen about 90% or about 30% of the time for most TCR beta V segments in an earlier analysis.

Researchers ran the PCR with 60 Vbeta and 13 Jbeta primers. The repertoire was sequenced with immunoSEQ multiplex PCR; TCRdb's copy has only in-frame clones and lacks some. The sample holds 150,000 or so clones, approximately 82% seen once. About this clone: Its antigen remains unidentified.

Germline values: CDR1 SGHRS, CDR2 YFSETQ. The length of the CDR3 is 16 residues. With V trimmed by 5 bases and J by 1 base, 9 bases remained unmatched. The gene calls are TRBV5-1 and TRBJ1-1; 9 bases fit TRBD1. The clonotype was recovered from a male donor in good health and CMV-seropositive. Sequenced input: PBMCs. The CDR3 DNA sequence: TGCGCCAGCAGACATGCTTACAGGGGGCCGAACACTGAAGCTTTCTTT. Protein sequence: CASRHAYRGPNTEAFF.